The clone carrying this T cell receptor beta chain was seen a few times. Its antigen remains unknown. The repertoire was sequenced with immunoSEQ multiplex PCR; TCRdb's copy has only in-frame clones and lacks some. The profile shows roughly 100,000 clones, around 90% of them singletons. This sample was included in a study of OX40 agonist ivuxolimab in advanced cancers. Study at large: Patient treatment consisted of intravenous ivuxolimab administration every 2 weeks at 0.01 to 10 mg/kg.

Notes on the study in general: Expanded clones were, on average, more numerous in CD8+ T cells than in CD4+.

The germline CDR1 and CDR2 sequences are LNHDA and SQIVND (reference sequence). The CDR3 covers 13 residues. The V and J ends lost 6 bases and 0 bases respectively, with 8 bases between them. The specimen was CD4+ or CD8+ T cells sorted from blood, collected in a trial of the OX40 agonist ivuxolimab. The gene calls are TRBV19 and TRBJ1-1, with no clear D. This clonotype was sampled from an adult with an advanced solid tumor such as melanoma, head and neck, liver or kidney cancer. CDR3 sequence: CASRQKMNTEAFF. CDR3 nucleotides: TGTGCCAGTAGGCAAAAGATGAACACTGAAGCTTTCTTT.